Below are 20 T cell receptor beta chains sequenced from a single sample in a study of T cells in Graves' hyperthyroidism and ophthalmopathy. Amplification of TCR beta CDR3 regions was performed using RNA transcripts as template. The HTBI primer set served for first-round RT-PCR of the TCR CDR3. Via MiXCR, TCRdb re-called the multiplex PCR reads, giving one row per CDR3 protein. This sample has fewer than 750,000 distinct CDR3 sequences, with roughly 14% found just once. The sequencing sample was made of blood. The source is a woman aged 40 to 49 with Graves' ophthalmopathy.

This chain links TRBV11-1 with TRBJ1-1; TRBD1 agrees at 8 bases. Trimming cost V 5 bases and J 5 bases; bases outside gene matches: 16. CDR3 length: 17 residues. Germline V gives CDR1 SGHAT, CDR2 FQDESV (reference sequence). CDR3 amino acids: CASSVRRRGQIETEAFF. The CDR3 DNA sequence: TGTGCCAGCAGCGTACGACGCAGGGGGCAGATTGAGACTGAAGCTTTCTTT.

The chain is built from TRBV4-3 and TRBJ2-7; D gene unclear. The germline V and J ends were trimmed by 3 bases and 2 bases, with 17 bases remaining between them. Germline V gene sequence: CDR1 LGHNA, CDR2 YSLEER. The CDR3 has 16 residues. The CDR3: CASSQGFSLRAYEQYF. CDR3 nucleotide sequence: TGCGCCAGCAGCCAGGGTTTTAGTTTAAGGGCCTACGAGCAGTACTTC.

This clonotype has ten or more counts. The V call is TRBV24-1, the J call TRBJ1-5; no definite D call. This CDR3 has 14 residues. Trimming took 3 bases from V and 6 from J, leaving 11 bases between them. The germline CDR1 and CDR2 sequences are KGHDR and SFDVKD. For the CDR3, the DNA is TGTGCCACCAGTGATCCGGGCTCTTTTCAGCCCCAGCATTTT. It specifies CATSDPGSFQPQHF.

This clonotype was found many times. This chain connects TRBV6-2 or TRBV6-3 to TRBJ2-7, with TRBD2 matching over 13 bases. Trimming cost V 6 bases and J 2 bases; bases outside gene matches: 7. The CDR3 extends over 16 amino acids. Per the germline V gene, CDR1 is MNHEY and CDR2 is SVGEGT. CDR3 sequence: CASRLAGGPSPYEQYF. The CDR3, as DNA: TGTGCCAGCAGACTAGCGGGAGGGCCTTCGCCCTACGAGCAGTACTTC.

This clonotype appeared many times. The CDR3 spells CASLDRADTEAFF. As DNA, the CDR3 is TGTGCCAGCTTGGACAGGGCTGACACTGAAGCTTTCTTT. The chain couples TRBV6-2 or TRBV6-3 to TRBJ1-1; 8 nucleotides line up with TRBD1. Per germline, CDR1 MNHEY and CDR2 SVGEGT. V shed 8 bases and J 3 bases; nucleotides not matched to a gene: 5. The CDR3 has 13 amino acids.

This clonotype has a count of ten or more. This chain uses TRBV19 with TRBJ1-1, with D possibly being TRBD1 (5 bases). V shed 3 bases and J shed 4 bases, with 12 bases lying between them. CDR1 is LNHDA, CDR2 SQIVND, per germline (reference sequence). This CDR3 has 14 residues. CDR3 bases: TGTGCCAGTAGTATCCTAGCAGGGACCACTGAAGCTTTCTTT. Translating gives CASSILAGTTEAFF.

This clonotype was picked up many times. J is TRBJ1-1 and V is TRBV6-2 or TRBV6-3, with D possibly being TRBD1 (5 bases). The CDR3 runs 14 residues. The ends were cut back, 6 bases at V and 0 bases at J, with 11 bases in the middle. The V gene's germline CDR1 is MNHEY and CDR2 SVGEGT. CDR3 sequence (DNA): TGTGCCAGCAGGGGGGATCCGATGAACACTGAAGCTTTCTTT. Amino acid sequence: CASRGDPMNTEAFF.

The sample holds many counts of this clonotype. The chain has TRBV29-1 and TRBJ1-1, with D possibly matching TRBD1 (6 bases). The CDR3 contains 15 residues. Germline V lookup: CDR1 SQVTM, CDR2 ANQGSEA. Trimming shortened V by 3 bases and J by 11 bases, and 25 bases separated the two germline ends. CDR3: CSVDSGGHRGGMAFF. In DNA form, the CDR3 reads TGCAGCGTTGACTCCGGGGGCCATAGAGGGGGAATGGCTTTCTTT.

The sample holds many counts of this clonotype. The chain recombines TRBV6-2 or TRBV6-3 with TRBJ2-4; TRBD1 matches 10 bases. Germline CDR1 and CDR2: MNHEY and SVGEGT. J gave up 6 bases and V 1 base, and 3 bases lay outside the gene matches. The CDR3 runs 15 residues. CDR3 in DNA: TGTGCCAGCAGTTACTGGGGACAGGGGATAAACATTCAGTACTTC. Translated: CASSYWGQGINIQYF.

This clonotype has at least ten counts. The V and J genes are TRBV6-5 and TRBJ2-7; 8 nucleotides align to TRBD1. J lost 6 bases, V lost 8 bases, and 6 bases had no gene match. Germline V CDR1 and CDR2: MNHEY, SVGAGI. This CDR3 spans 12 amino acids. The CDR3: CASHGQGSEQYF. The CDR3 DNA sequence: TGTGCCAGCCATGGACAGGGAAGCGAGCAGTACTTC.

Worth noting for this clonotype: It may be a read error: a sequence one base away is much more abundant. V usage is TRBV28 and J usage is TRBJ2-7; D is possibly TRBD1 or TRBD2 (7 bases each). CDR1 and CDR2 from the germline V gene are MDHEN and SYDVKM. This CDR3 spans 15 amino acids. V lost 3 bases and J lost 4, with 16 bases in between. CDR3 residues: CASSFGSGTVYEQYF. The CDR3, as DNA: TGTGCCAGCAGTTTTGGGAGCGGGACAGTGTACGAGCAGTACTTC. The complete variable domain, with remaining parts taken from reference TRBV28 and TRBJ2-7, reads DVKVTQSSRYLVKRTGEKVFLECVQDMDHENMFWYRQDPGLGLRLIYFSYDVKMKEKGDIPEGYSVSREKKERFSLILESASTNQTSMYLCASSFGSGTVYEQYFGPGTRLTVT.

This clonotype was seen ten or more times. The chain is built from TRBV12-3 or TRBV12-4 and TRBJ2-3; D gene unclear. This CDR3 is 15 amino acids long. V was shortened by 3 bases and J by 0 bases, with 10 bases between the two germline ends. This CDR3 is CASSFLTLSTDTQYF. CDR3 sequence (DNA): TGTGCCAGCAGTTTCCTGACCCTAAGCACAGATACGCAGTATTTT.

This clonotype was found many times. The chain couples TRBV11-2 to TRBJ1-1; 11 bases map to TRBD1. This CDR3 comprises 17 residues. Germline trimming cut 5 bases from V and 0 bases from J; bases unmatched to any gene: 8. The germline gives CDR1 SGHAT, CDR2 FQNNGV. CDR3 protein: CASSMGTGGFMNTEAFF. CDR3 sequence (DNA): TGTGCCAGCAGCATGGGGACAGGGGGATTCATGAACACTGAAGCTTTCTTT.

As for this clonotype: One base away lies a much larger clone, so this may be a sequencing read error. The rearrangement uses TRBV6-2 or TRBV6-3 and TRBJ2-2, with TRBD2 identical over 7 bases. The CDR3 has 18 residues. The germline gives CDR1 MNHEY, CDR2 SVGEGT. J gave up 0 bases and V 4 bases, and 11 bases lay outside the gene matches. The CDR3 DNA follows: TGTGCCAGCAGTTTTGACGGCAGGGACTATACGAACACCGGGGAGCTGTTTTTT. Translation: CASSFDGRDYTNTGELFF.

There are many counts of this clonotype. The chain carries TRBV6-2 or TRBV6-3 and TRBJ2-7; TRBD2 matches 9 bases. CDR1 and CDR2 from the germline V gene are MNHEY and SVGEGT. The CDR3 has 12 residues. Trimming took 4 bases from V and 12 from J; bases not matched to a gene: 7. The CDR3 DNA reads TGTGCCAGCAGTTCCCCGACTAGCGGTCGGTACTTC. Translation gives CASSSPTSGRYF.

This clonotype was picked up many times. CDR3 residues: CSAPRDTSTEAFF. The CDR3, as DNA: TGCAGTGCTCCTCGGGACACGAGCACTGAAGCTTTCTTT. This rearrangement joins TRBV20-1 to TRBJ1-1, with D perhaps TRBD1 (6 bases). CDR1 is DFQATT, CDR2 SNEGSKA, per germline (reference sequence). V was pared by 5 bases and J by 4 bases, with 14 bases between. The CDR3 loop spans 13 amino acids.

This clonotype was found many times. The chain carries TRBV7-9 and TRBJ2-7, with D perhaps TRBD1 (6 bases). The CDR3 loop spans 13 amino acids. The V end lost 5 bases, the J end lost 5 bases, and 13 bases lay between the germline ends. Per germline, CDR1 SEHNR and CDR2 FQNEAQ (reference sequence). The CDR3 sequence: CASSQYRDNEQYF. CDR3 bases: TGTGCCAGCAGCCAATACAGGGATAACGAGCAGTACTTC.

V is TRBV2 and J is TRBJ2-6; tentatively, D is TRBD1 (6 bases). Germline loops: CDR1 SNHLY, CDR2 FYNNEI. This CDR3 spans 20 amino acids. V was shortened by 4 bases and J by 1 base, with 23 bases between the two germline ends. Here the CDR3 reads CASSAIPGAAEGSGANVLTF. Here the CDR3 DNA reads TGTGCCAGCAGTGCAATCCCAGGGGCGGCCGAGGGGTCTGGGGCCAACGTCCTGACTTTC. Filled out from reference TRBV2 and TRBJ2-6, the complete variable domain reads EPEVTQTPSHQVTQMGQEVILRCVPISNHLYFYWYRQILGQKVEFLVSFYNNEISEKSEIFDDQFSVERPDGSNFTLKIRSTKLEDSAMYFCASSAIPGAAEGSGANVLTFGAGSRLTVL.

This clonotype was counted at least ten times. The chain employs TRBV5-1 and TRBJ1-1; D not resolved. The CDR3 length is 14 residues. Per the germline V gene, CDR1 is SGHRS and CDR2 is YFSETQ. Trimming shortened V by 4 bases and J by 1 base, and 11 bases separated the two germline ends. CDR3 sequence reads: CASSTNTANTEAFF. The CDR3 region has the DNA TGCGCCAGCAGCACCAATACAGCGAACACTGAAGCTTTCTTT. The entire variable domain, with the rest obtained from reference TRBV5-1 and TRBJ1-1, is as follows: KAGVTQTPRYLIKTRGQQVTLSCSPISGHRSVSWYQQTPGQGLQFLFEYFSETQRNKGNFPGRFSGRQFSNSRSEMNVSTLELGDSALYLCASSTNTANTEAFFGQGTRLTVV.

Only a few counts were recorded for this clonotype. The J gene is TRBJ2-7, the V gene TRBV10-3, with 7 bases that match TRBD1. The CDR3 contains 14 residues. Germline loops: CDR1 ENHRY, CDR2 SYGVKD. J gave up 5 bases and V 11 bases, and 15 bases lay outside the gene matches. The CDR3 DNA sequence: TGTGCCGTCGGAAATATAGGACAGGACGACGAGCAGTACTTC. Its translation is CAVGNIGQDDEQYF.